This TCR beta chain was captured by sequencing in a study of blood T cells in healthy people across ages. The wider study: There was about one barcoded beta molecule captured by template switching per two T cells.

Study conclusions and caveats: Naive CD4+ cell counts and diversity both ran higher in long-lived than in aged donors.

As concerns this clonotype: Its antigen is currently unknown.

A second PCR of about 7 to 12 cycles used a sample-barcoded 5' primer and a J-beta primer mix. TCRdb ran MiXCR on the 5' RACE reads and lists one entry per CDR3 protein. The table shows approximately 760,000 distinct CDR3 sequences, with 25% occurring only once. Germline V gene data show CDR1 as SQVTM and CDR2 as ANQGSEA. V was shortened by 5 bases and J by 3 bases, with 13 bases between the two germline ends. The CDR3 covers 13 residues. These data also featured in a second study, about T cells of mothers and their children.

The specimen was blood. The chain combines TRBV29-1 with TRBJ1-2; D gene unclear. The source of this sequence is a boy aged 5-17 years in good health. The CDR3 coding sequence is TGCAGCGTTTGGCTTGTTGGGGACTATGGCTACACCTTC. Its translation: CSVWLVGDYGYTF.